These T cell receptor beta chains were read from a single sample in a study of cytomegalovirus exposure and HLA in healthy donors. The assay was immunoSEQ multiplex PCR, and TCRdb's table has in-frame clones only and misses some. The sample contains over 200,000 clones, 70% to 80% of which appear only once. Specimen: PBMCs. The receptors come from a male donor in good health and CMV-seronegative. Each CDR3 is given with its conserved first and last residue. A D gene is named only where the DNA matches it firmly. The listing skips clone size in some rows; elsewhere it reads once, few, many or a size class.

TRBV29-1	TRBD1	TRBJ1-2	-	TGCAGCGTTGACTCCGGACAGGGGTACGGCTACACCTTC	CSVDSGQGYGYTF
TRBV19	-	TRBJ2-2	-	TGTGCCAGTAGCCCCCTTGGGGGCGGGAGATCCACCGGGGAGCTGTTTTTT	CASSPLGGGRSTGELFF
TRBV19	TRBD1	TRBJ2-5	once	TGTGCCAGTAGTCCCGGACAGGGGGCGCAGGAGACCCAGTACTTC	CASSPGQGAQETQYF
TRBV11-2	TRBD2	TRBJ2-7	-	TGTGCCAGCAGCTCCCTGGGGGGGGTAGGGGAGCAGTACTTC	CASSSLGGVGEQYF
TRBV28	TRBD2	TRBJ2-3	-	TGTGCCAGCAGTTTGGGGACTAGCGAAAGCACAGATACGCAGTATTTT	CASSLGTSESTDTQYF
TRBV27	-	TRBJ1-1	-	TGTGCCACCAGTGATTTTAGAGGACTCGAAGCTTTCTTT	CATSDFRGLEAFF
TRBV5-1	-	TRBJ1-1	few	TGCGCCAGCAGCTTGGGACACTCGAACACTGAAGCTTTCTTT	CASSLGHSNTEAFF
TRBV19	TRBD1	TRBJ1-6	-	TGTGCCAGTACCGTACAGGGGTCGGGAAATTCACCCCTCCACTTT	CASTVQGSGNSPLHF
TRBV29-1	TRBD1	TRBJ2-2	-	TGCAGCGTTGTTGGACAGGGGGGGAACACCGGGGAGCTGTTTTTT	CSVVGQGGNTGELFF
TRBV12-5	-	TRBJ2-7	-	TGTGCTAGTGGTTTGGCGGGGTCCTACGAGCAGTACTTC	CASGLAGSYEQYF
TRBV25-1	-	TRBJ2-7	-	TGTGCCAGCAAAACAGGCCGCTACGAGCAGTACTTC	CASKTGRYEQYF
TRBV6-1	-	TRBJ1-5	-	TGTGCCAGCAGTGGACTAACTCGGGGCAATCAGCCCCAGCATTTT	CASSGLTRGNQPQHF
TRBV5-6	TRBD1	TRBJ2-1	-	TGTGCCAGCAGCCCAACGACAGGGTACAATGAGCAGTTCTTC	CASSPTTGYNEQFF
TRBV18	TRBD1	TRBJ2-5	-	TGTGCCAGCTCACTCGGACAGGGGGAGACCCAGTACTTC	CASSLGQGETQYF
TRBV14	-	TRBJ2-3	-	TGTGCCAGCAGCCAAGACTGGGCACTTTCTAGCACAGATACGCAGTATTTT	CASSQDWALSSTDTQYF
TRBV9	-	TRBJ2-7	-	TGTGCCAGCAGCGTGACTCTGGGTTACGAGCAGTACTTC	CASSVTLGYEQYF
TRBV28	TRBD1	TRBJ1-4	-	TGTGCCAGCAGCACCCATGGGACAGGGCGGGAGAATGAAAAACTGTTTTTT	CASSTHGTGRENEKLFF
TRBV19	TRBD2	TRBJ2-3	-	TGTGCCAGTACCCGAAGACTAGCGGGAGGGGTAGATACGCAGTATTTT	CASTRRLAGGVDTQYF
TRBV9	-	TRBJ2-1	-	TGTGCCAGCAGCCCCGCCCCACACGATAATGAGCAGTTCTTC	CASSPAPHDNEQFF
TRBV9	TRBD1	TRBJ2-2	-	TGTGCCAGCAGCTCCGGACAGGGGAACACCGGGGAGCTGTTTTTT	CASSSGQGNTGELFF
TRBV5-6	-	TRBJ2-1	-	TGTGCCAGCAGCTGGGAGTCAGGGGTCAATGAGCAGTTCTTC	CASSWESGVNEQFF
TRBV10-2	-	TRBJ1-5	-	TGCGCCAGCAGTGAAGCAGGGTCGGGCAATCAGCCCCAGCATTTT	CASSEAGSGNQPQHF
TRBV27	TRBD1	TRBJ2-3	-	TGTGCCAGCAGGGGGACAGGGTGGACAGATACGCAGTATTTT	CASRGTGWTDTQYF
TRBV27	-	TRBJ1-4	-	TGTGCCAGCCGAATATCCGGCGGGGAAAAACTGTTTTTT	CASRISGGEKLFF
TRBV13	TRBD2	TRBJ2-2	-	TGTGCCAGCAGCTTAGATAGGACTAGCGTAAACACCGGGGAGCTGTTTTTT	CASSLDRTSVNTGELFF
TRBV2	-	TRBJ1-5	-	TGTGCCAGCAGTGAGCGGGCCGGGTGGGGGGGCCAGCCCCAGCATTTT	CASSERAGWGGQPQHF
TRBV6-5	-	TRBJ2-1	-	TGTGCCAGCAGTTACTCTTCTTCGTCTCGGCAGTTCTTC	CASSYSSSSRQFF